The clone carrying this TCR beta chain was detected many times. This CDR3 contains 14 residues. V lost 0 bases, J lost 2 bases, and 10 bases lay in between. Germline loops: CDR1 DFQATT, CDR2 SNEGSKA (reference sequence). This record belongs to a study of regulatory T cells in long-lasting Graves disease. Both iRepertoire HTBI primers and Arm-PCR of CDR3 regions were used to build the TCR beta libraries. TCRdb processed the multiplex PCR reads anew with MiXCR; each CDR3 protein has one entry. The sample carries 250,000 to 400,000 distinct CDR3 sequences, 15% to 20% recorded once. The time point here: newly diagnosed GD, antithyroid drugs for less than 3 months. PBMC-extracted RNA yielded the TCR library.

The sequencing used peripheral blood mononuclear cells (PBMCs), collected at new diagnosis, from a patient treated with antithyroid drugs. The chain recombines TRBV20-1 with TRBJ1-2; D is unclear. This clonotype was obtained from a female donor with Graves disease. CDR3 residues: CSARDPTINYGYTF. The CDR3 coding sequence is TGCAGTGCTAGAGATCCCACCATAAACTATGGCTACACCTTC.